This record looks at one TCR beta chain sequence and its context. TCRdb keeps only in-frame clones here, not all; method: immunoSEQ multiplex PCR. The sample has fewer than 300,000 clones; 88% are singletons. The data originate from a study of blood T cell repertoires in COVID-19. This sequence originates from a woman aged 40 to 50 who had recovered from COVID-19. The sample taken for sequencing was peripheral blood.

CDR3 region: CASSQDLAGVGQPQHF. CDR3 bases: TGTGCCAGCAGCCAAGATCTGGCGGGGGTGGGTCAGCCCCAGCATTTT. The chain is built from TRBV3-1 (or the pseudogene TRBV3-2) and TRBJ1-5, with a tentative D call TRBD1 (5 bases). Trimming left V 0 bases short and J 6 bases short, with 15 bases between. Germline V lookup: CDR1 LGHDT, CDR2 YNNKEL (reference sequence). The CDR3 covers 16 residues.